The text below deals with one T cell receptor (beta chain). The antigen is unknown. Germline V gives CDR1 MDHEN, CDR2 SYDVKM. The CDR3 has 13 amino acids. Trimming shortened V by 6 bases and J by 5 bases, and 13 bases separated the two germline ends. The data derive from a study of multiple sclerosis patients with progressive multifocal leukoencephalopathy. Overall study findings and caveats: PML-onset expanded TRB clones were detectable before and during natalizumab therapy.

Clones were read by immunoSEQ multiplex PCR, and TCRdb kept only the in-frame ones, dropping some. In the table there are about 31,000 clones, roughly 87% of which are singletons. The time point is: time of PML onset. The chain has TRBV28 and TRBJ1-2, with D uncertain. Sample: PBMCs, taken from a patient treated with natalizumab. This sequence was found in a woman aged 40 to 50 with progressive multifocal leukoencephalopathy. Written as DNA, the CDR3 is TGTGCCAGCAGCCGAGCACTTCGGTATGGCTACACCTTC. It translates to CASSRALRYGYTF.